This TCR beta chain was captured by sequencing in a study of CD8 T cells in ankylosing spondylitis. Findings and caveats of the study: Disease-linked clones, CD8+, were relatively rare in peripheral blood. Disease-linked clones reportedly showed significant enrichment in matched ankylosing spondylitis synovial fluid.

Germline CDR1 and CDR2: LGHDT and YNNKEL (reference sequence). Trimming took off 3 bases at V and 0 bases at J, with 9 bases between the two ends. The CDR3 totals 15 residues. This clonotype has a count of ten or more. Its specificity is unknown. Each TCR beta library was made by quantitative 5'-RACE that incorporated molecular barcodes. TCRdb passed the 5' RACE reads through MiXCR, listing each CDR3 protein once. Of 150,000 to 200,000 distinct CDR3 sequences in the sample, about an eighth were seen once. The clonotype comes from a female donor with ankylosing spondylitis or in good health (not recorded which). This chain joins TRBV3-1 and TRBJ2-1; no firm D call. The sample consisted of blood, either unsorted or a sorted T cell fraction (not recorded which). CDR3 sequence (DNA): TGTGCCAGCAGCCACGCAGAGAGCTCCTACAATGAGCAGTTCTTC. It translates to CASSHAESSYNEQFF.